The entry that follows covers one T cell receptor (beta chain) sequence. TCRdb's copy holds only in-frame clones and misses some; the assay was immunoSEQ multiplex PCR. The repertoire holds about 74,000 clones, with 83% as singletons. This sample was included in a study of blood T cell repertoires in COVID-19. Germline V CDR1 and CDR2: LGHNA, YNFKEQ. The CDR3 loop spans 19 amino acids. V was clipped by 3 bases and J by 2 bases; unmatched bases: 9. The V call is TRBV4-2, the J call TRBJ2-2; 13 bases fit TRBD2. The sequenced sample consisted of peripheral blood. The source of this sequence is a man older than 75 with acute or convalescent COVID-19. In nucleotides, the CDR3 is TGTGCCAGCAGCCACCGACTAGCGGGGGGTGCTACTAACACCGGGGAGCTGTTTTTT. It codes for CASSHRLAGGATNTGELFF.